One and the same sample provided the 27 T cell receptor beta chains below, sequenced in a study of T cells in Graves' hyperthyroidism and ophthalmopathy. What was amplified from RNA transcripts were TCR beta CDR3 regions. The HTBI set primed first-round TCR CDR3 RT-PCR. TCRdb fed the multiplex PCR reads into MiXCR, producing one record per CDR3 protein. This sample has roughly 520,000 distinct CDR3 sequences, with around a quarter found just once. Source material: blood. All receptors derive from a woman younger than 45 with Graves' ophthalmopathy.

There are many counts of this clonotype. This chain connects TRBV29-1 to TRBJ2-7; 7 bases map to TRBD1. CDR3 size: 13 residues. The junction had 4 bases not matched to a gene; V was cut back by 1 base and J by 4 bases. Germline-derived CDR1 and CDR2 are SQVTM and ANQGSEA. CDR3: CSVEAPTGYEQYF. Here the CDR3 DNA reads TGCAGCGTTGAAGCCCCGACAGGGTACGAGCAGTACTTC.

This clonotype has at least ten counts. This chain connects TRBV5-1 to TRBJ1-5; 8 bases map to TRBD1. CDR1 is SGHRS and CDR2 is YFSETQ in the germline V gene. The CDR3 is 16 amino acids. J gave up 7 bases and V 2 bases, and 11 bases lay outside the gene matches. CDR3 residues: CASSLGPQGAGQPQHF. In DNA form, the CDR3 reads TGCGCCAGCAGCTTAGGGCCCCAGGGGGCTGGGCAGCCCCAGCATTTT. Supplemented by reference TRBV5-1 and TRBJ1-5, the full variable domain reads KAGVTQTPRYLIKTRGQQVTLSCSPISGHRSVSWYQQTPGQGLQFLFEYFSETQRNKGNFPGRFSGRQFSNSRSEMNVSTLELGDSALYLCASSLGPQGAGQPQHFGDGTRLSIL.

This clonotype was picked up a small number of times. J is TRBJ1-3 and V is TRBV11-2; D is unresolved. Germline CDR1 and CDR2: SGHAT and FQNNGV. Trimming took 7 bases from V and 4 from J, leaving 14 bases between them. This CDR3 region has 14 residues. The CDR3 coding sequence is TGTGCCAGCACCCGACAAGCATCCGGAAACACCATATATTTT. Translating it yields CASTRQASGNTIYF.

This clonotype was seen many times. This chain uses TRBV20-1 with TRBJ2-7; D is unclear. Trimming took 0 bases from V and 6 from J, leaving 15 bases between them. From germline, CDR1 is DFQATT and CDR2 SNEGSKA (reference sequence). The CDR3 extends over 14 amino acids. The CDR3 is CSARDLVVAGEQYF. Here the CDR3 DNA reads TGCAGTGCTAGAGATCTGGTGGTAGCCGGCGAGCAGTACTTC.

The rearrangement uses TRBV10-3 and TRBJ2-5, with TRBD2 matching 7 bases. The length of the CDR3 is 13 residues. The germline CDR1 and CDR2 sequences are ENHRY and SYGVKD. With V trimmed by 4 bases and J by 5 bases, 4 bases remained unmatched. The DNA of the CDR3 is TGTGCCATCAGTGGCACTAGCGCTGAGACCCAGTACTTC. The encoded protein is CAISGTSAETQYF.

This clonotype has more than one count but fewer than ten. The chain combines TRBV6-5 with TRBJ2-3; D may be TRBD2 (6 bases). CDR3 length: 16 amino acids. CDR1 is MNHEY, CDR2 SVGAGI, per germline. The V gene lost 1 base and the J gene lost 6 bases, with 17 bases spanning the gap. CDR3 nucleotides: TGTGCCAGCAGTTACTTGGATGGAGGGGCCGACGATACGCAGTATTTT. Protein product: CASSYLDGGADDTQYF.

Remarks on this clonotype: A single base separates this from a much larger clone, so it may be a read error. The chain couples TRBV9 to TRBJ2-4, with TRBD2 matching over 7 bases. The CDR3 consists of 15 residues. Germline loops: CDR1 SGDLS, CDR2 YYNGEE. V lost 0 bases to trimming and J lost 14 bases; unmatched junction nucleotides: 14. The CDR3 sequence is CASSVAGLAEETKYF. The CDR3 DNA reads as TGTGCCAGCAGCGTAGCGGGGCTAGCGGAAGAGACCAAGTACTTC.

Many counts were recorded for this clonotype. The chain uses TRBV20-1 and TRBJ2-5; 7 nucleotides line up with TRBD2. The CDR3 runs 14 residues. Germline loops: CDR1 DFQATT, CDR2 SNEGSKA (reference sequence). The ends lost 1 base at V and 2 bases at J; junction bases unmatched: 4. CDR3 nucleotide sequence: TGCAGTGCTAGAGTTCCGGGGGGACAAGAGACCCAGTACTTC. Protein: CSARVPGGQETQYF.

This clonotype has a count of ten or more. The chain uses TRBV11-2 and TRBJ1-1; 8 bases agree with TRBD1. The J segment lost 2 bases and the V segment lost 1 base, leaving 6 bases of the junction unmatched. The CDR3 runs 16 residues. CDR1 and CDR2 (germline): SGHAT, FQNNGV. CDR3 nucleotides: TGTGCCAGCAGCTTAGTTCTTGGGACAGGCAACACTGAAGCTTTCTTT. Translated: CASSLVLGTGNTEAFF.

The rearrangement links TRBV12-3 or TRBV12-4 to TRBJ1-5; D is unresolved. There are 12 residues in the CDR3. The V end lost 5 bases, the J end lost 5 bases, and 7 bases lay between the germline ends. The CDR3 DNA follows: TGTGCCAGCAGTAAGATGGATCAGCCCCAGCATTTT. Its translation is CASSKMDQPQHF.

This clonotype was picked up many times. The CDR3 nucleotides are TGTGCCAGCAGTGAAGGGACTAGCGGGGGACAAGAGACCCAGTACTTC. As protein: CASSEGTSGGQETQYF. V usage is TRBV2 and J usage is TRBJ2-5, with 13 bases identical to TRBD2. The CDR3 runs 16 residues. Germline assignment: CDR1 SNHLY and CDR2 FYNNEI. The J segment lost 2 bases and the V segment lost 1 base, leaving 1 base of the junction unmatched.

The chain has TRBV10-3 and TRBJ2-7, with 8 nucleotides matching TRBD2. J gave up 9 bases and V 2 bases, and 15 bases lay outside the gene matches. The CDR3 totals 16 residues. Germline values: CDR1 ENHRY, CDR2 SYGVKD. CDR3 in amino acids: CAISEKWSSGFRVQYF. CDR3 sequence (DNA): TGTGCCATCAGTGAGAAGTGGTCTAGCGGGTTTAGGGTGCAGTACTTC.

This clonotype was seen ten or more times. The chain links TRBV9 to TRBJ1-2; 12 nucleotides line up with TRBD1. The CDR3 spans 15 residues. CDR1 SGDLS and CDR2 YYNGEE come from the germline V gene. The V and J ends lost 4 bases and 2 bases, in that order; junction bases with no gene match: 3. CDR3 in DNA: TGTGCCAGCAGCACGGGACAGGGGGCAAACTATGGCTACACCTTC. This codes for CASSTGQGANYGYTF.

In this sample, this clonotype turned up many times. The chain recombines TRBV6-1 with TRBJ1-6; D is undetermined. Trimming removed 3 bases from V and 2 bases from J, with 17 bases in between. The CDR3 has 18 residues. The germline V gene has CDR1 MNHNS and CDR2 SASEGT. CDR3 residues: CASSETSAGRAYNSPLHF. The CDR3 nucleotides read TGTGCCAGCAGTGAGACTTCAGCTGGTAGGGCCTATAATTCACCCCTCCACTTT.

This clonotype was observed at least ten times. This chain joins TRBV2 and TRBJ1-2; D call uncertain. The CDR3 runs 11 residues. V lost 3 bases, J lost 4 bases, and 3 bases lay in between. Germline CDR1 reads SNHLY; CDR2 reads FYNNEI. The CDR3 region is CASSDGYGYTF. CDR3 coding DNA: TGTGCCAGCAGTGACGGCTATGGCTACACCTTC.

This clonotype was found many times. The chain is built from TRBV10-2 and TRBJ2-7; unclear D gene. Germline-derived CDR1 and CDR2 are WSHSY and SAAADI. V lost 0 bases, J lost 9 bases, and 9 bases lay in between. The CDR3 is made up of 12 amino acids. The CDR3 spells CASSESGWGQYF. CDR3 DNA: TGCGCCAGCAGTGAGTCAGGCTGGGGGCAGTACTTC.

This clonotype was counted many times. CDR3 DNA: TGTGCCAGCAGTTTATCAGGGTTGGGTACTGAAGCTTTCTTT. It codes for CASSLSGLGTEAFF. The genes are TRBV28 and TRBJ1-1; D is perhaps TRBD1 (5 bases). The V and J ends lost 1 base and 5 bases respectively, with 11 bases between them. The CDR3 runs to 14 residues. CDR1 and CDR2 (germline): MDHEN, SYDVKM.

This clonotype was detected many times. The chain links TRBV18 to TRBJ2-7; weak D call: TRBD2 (5 bases). The CDR3 is made up of 14 amino acids. The V and J ends lost 6 bases and 2 bases respectively, with 14 bases between them. CDR1 is KGHSH and CDR2 is LQKENI in the germline V gene. The CDR3 sequence is CASSPGSDAYEQYF. The CDR3, as DNA: TGTGCCAGCTCGCCGGGGTCCGACGCCTACGAGCAGTACTTC.

The chain couples TRBV7-3 to TRBJ2-6, with 8 nucleotides matching TRBD1. Germline CDR1 SGHTA, CDR2 FQGTGA. J gave up 1 base and V 5 bases, and 7 bases lay outside the gene matches. CDR3 length: 17 amino acids. The CDR3 loop is CASSKGTGQSGANVLTF. CDR3 nucleotides: TGTGCCAGCAGCAAAGGGACAGGTCAATCTGGGGCCAACGTCCTGACTTTC. Together with reference TRBV7-3 and TRBJ2-6, the CDR3 gives the full variable domain: GAGVSQTPSNKVTEKGKYVELRCDPISGHTALYWYRQSLGQGPEFLIYFQGTGAADDSGLPNDRFFAVRPEGSVSTLKIQRTERGDSAVYLCASSKGTGQSGANVLTFGAGSRLTVL.

The chain's CDR3 is CASSTGVTNTEAFF. In DNA form, the CDR3 reads TGTGCCAGCAGCACAGGGGTTACGAACACTGAAGCTTTCTTT. The chain joins TRBV6-1 to TRBJ1-1, with TRBD1 matching 7 bases. V dropped 6 bases and J dropped 1; count of bases not matched to a gene: 5. Germline lookup yields CDR1 MNHNS and CDR2 SASEGT. The length of the CDR3 is 14 residues.

The chain has TRBV6-1 and TRBJ2-5; possible D gene TRBD1, 6 bases. The germline V gene has CDR1 MNHNS and CDR2 SASEGT. Trimming stripped 6 bases from V and 3 bases from J, with 14 bases between. The CDR3 runs 14 residues. CDR3: CASRPNRAKETQYF. Here the CDR3 DNA reads TGTGCCAGCAGGCCAAACAGGGCGAAAGAGACCCAGTACTTC.

The table lists this clonotype with many counts. In nucleotides, the CDR3 is TGTGCCAGCAGTGTTTTGACAGGGTTCAATCCCCAGCCCCAGCATTTT. It translates to CASSVLTGFNPQPQHF. This chain joins TRBV12-3 or TRBV12-4 and TRBJ1-5; TRBD1 agrees at 7 bases. This CDR3 region has 16 residues. V trimming: 5 bases; J trimming: 7 bases; junction bases outside the gene matches: 14.

At least ten counts were recorded for this clonotype. This chain uses TRBV5-1 with TRBJ1-3; D call uncertain. Trimming took 0 bases from V and 11 from J, leaving 15 bases between them. Germline V gives CDR1 SGHRS, CDR2 YFSETQ. The CDR3 has 14 amino acids. As DNA, the CDR3 is TGCGCCAGCAGCTTGGTTGCTTCAGCCCAGTCCATATATTTT. This translates into CASSLVASAQSIYF.

J is TRBJ2-7 and V is TRBV6-2 or TRBV6-3; 8 nucleotides agree with TRBD2. Per the germline V gene, CDR1 is MNHEY and CDR2 is SVGEGT. The CDR3 spans 13 residues. With V trimmed by 8 bases and J by 0 bases, 3 bases remained unmatched. For the CDR3, the DNA is TGTGCCAGCGTACGGGGGGGCTCCTACGAGCAGTACTTC. Translating it yields CASVRGGSYEQYF.

This clonotype was seen only a few times. The chain joins TRBV6-1 to TRBJ2-7, with a possible D match to TRBD1 (6 bases). Germline CDR1 MNHNS, CDR2 SASEGT. The CDR3 extends over 15 amino acids. The V end lost 5 bases, the J end lost 2 bases, and 16 bases lay between the germline ends. The CDR3 nucleotides are TGTGCCAGCAGTACGCTCGGGACACCACCCTACGAGCAGTACTTC. It yields the protein CASSTLGTPPYEQYF.

This clonotype came up many times. The CDR3 loop reads CASSTEGGRTEAFF. The CDR3 nucleotides read TGTGCCAGCAGTACCGAGGGGGGGCGGACTGAAGCTTTCTTT. The chain is built from TRBV28 and TRBJ1-1, with D perhaps matching TRBD1 (6 bases). V shed 5 bases and J shed 5 bases, with 15 bases lying between them. Germline lookup yields CDR1 MDHEN and CDR2 SYDVKM. The CDR3 runs 14 residues.

V usage is TRBV6-5 and J usage is TRBJ1-1, with D unclear. The germline gives CDR1 MNHEY, CDR2 SVGAGI. This CDR3 contains 17 residues. V lost 3 bases and J lost 2, with 19 bases in between. CDR3 in DNA: TGTGCCAGCAGTTATAGACCCCTCGATCTGTACAACACTGAAGCTTTCTTT. Its translation: CASSYRPLDLYNTEAFF.